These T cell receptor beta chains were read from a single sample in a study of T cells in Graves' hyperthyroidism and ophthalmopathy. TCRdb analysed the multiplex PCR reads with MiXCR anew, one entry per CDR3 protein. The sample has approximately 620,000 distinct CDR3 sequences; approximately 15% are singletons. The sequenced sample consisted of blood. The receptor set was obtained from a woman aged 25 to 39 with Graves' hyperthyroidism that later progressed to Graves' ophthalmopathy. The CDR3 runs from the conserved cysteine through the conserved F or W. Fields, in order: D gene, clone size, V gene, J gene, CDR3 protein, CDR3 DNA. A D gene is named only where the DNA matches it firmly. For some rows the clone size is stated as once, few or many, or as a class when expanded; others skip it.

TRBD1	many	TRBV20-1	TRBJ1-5	CSASKGGTDQPQHF	TGCAGTGCTAGTAAAGGGGGCACCGATCAGCCCCAGCATTTT
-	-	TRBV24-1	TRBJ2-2	CATSDPSGWREELFF	TGTGCCACCAGTGATCCCAGCGGCTGGAGGGAGGAGCTGTTTTTT
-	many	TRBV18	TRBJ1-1	CASSPLGQVNTEAFF	TGTGCCAGCTCACCACTGGGACAAGTGAACACTGAAGCTTTCTTT
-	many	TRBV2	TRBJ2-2	CASSGQATGELFF	TGTGCCAGCAGTGGACAGGCCACCGGGGAGCTGTTTTTT
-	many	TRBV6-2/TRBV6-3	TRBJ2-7	CASSHPPGNPYEQYF	TGTGCCAGCAGCCACCCCCCCGGGAATCCCTACGAGCAGTACTTC
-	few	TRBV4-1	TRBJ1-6	CASTRVPENSPLHF	TGCGCCAGCACTAGAGTTCCGGAGAACTCACCCCTCCACTTT
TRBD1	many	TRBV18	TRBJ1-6	CASTGTASNSPLHF	TGTGCCAGTACAGGGACAGCCTCTAATTCACCCCTCCACTTT
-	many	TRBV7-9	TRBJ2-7	CASSQYVAYEQYF	TGTGCCAGCAGCCAATACGTGGCCTACGAGCAGTACTTC
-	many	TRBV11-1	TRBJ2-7	CASMEGDNTYEQYF	TGTGCCAGTATGGAGGGGGACAACACCTACGAGCAGTACTTC
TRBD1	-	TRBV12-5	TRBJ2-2	CASGLITGEYGELFF	TGTGCTAGTGGTTTAATAACAGGGGAGTACGGGGAGCTGTTTTTT
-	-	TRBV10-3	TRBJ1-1	CAISEPGVRMNTEAFF	TGTGCCATCAGTGAACCAGGGGTCCGTATGAACACTGAAGCTTTCTTT
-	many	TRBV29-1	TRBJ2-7	CSAALFRGEQYF	TGCAGCGCCGCCCTGTTCAGGGGCGAGCAGTACTTC
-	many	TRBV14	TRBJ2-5	CASSRNYAQGETQYF	TGTGCCAGCAGCCGGAACTATGCGCAGGGAGAGACCCAGTACTTC
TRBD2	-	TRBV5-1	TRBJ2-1	CASSGLAGLNNEQFF	TGCGCCAGCAGCGGTCTAGCGGGGTTAAACAATGAGCAGTTCTTC
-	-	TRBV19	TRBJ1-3	CASKGLGGNTIYF	TGTGCCAGTAAGGGACTCGGAGGAAACACCATATATTTT
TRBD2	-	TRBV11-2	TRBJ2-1	CASSLALGLAKNNEQFF	TGTGCCAGCAGCTTAGCTCTTGGACTAGCGAAAAACAATGAGCAGTTCTTC
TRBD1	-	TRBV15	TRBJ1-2	CATSRAPGQGAHSYTF	TGTGCCACCAGCAGAGCACCGGGACAGGGGGCTCATAGCTACACCTTC
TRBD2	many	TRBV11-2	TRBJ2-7	CASSTRAGVVDEQYF	TGTGCCAGCAGCACCCGAGCGGGAGTTGTCGACGAGCAGTACTTC
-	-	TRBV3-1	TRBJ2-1	CASSQGLGVLYNEQFF	TGTGCCAGCAGCCAAGGGTTAGGCGTTTTATACAATGAGCAGTTCTTC
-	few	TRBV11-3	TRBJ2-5	CASTGTQETQYF	TGTGCCAGCACCGGGACCCAAGAGACCCAGTACTTC
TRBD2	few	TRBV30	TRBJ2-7	CAWSGTSLYEQYF	TGTGCCTGGAGCGGGACTAGTTTGTACGAGCAGTACTTC
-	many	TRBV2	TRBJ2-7	CASFRVLGSYEQYF	TGTGCCAGCTTTAGGGTTTTAGGGTCCTACGAGCAGTACTTC
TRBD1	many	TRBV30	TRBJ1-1	CASYQGADPEAFF	TGTGCCTCATATCAGGGGGCAGACCCTGAAGCTTTCTTT
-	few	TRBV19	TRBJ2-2	CASSISVVPTGELFF	TGTGCCAGTAGTATTTCGGTGGTGCCCACCGGGGAGCTGTTTTTT
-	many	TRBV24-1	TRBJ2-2	CATSDFWAGANTGELFF	TGTGCCACCAGTGATTTTTGGGCAGGGGCGAACACCGGGGAGCTGTTTTTT
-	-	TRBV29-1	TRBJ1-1	CSVGRTVNTEAFF	TGCAGCGTTGGTCGGACAGTGAACACTGAAGCTTTCTTT
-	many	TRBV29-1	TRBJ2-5	CSVEDIQETQYF	TGCAGCGTTGAAGACATTCAAGAGACCCAGTACTTC
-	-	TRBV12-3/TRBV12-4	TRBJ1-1	CASRGDGTEAFF	TGTGCCAGCAGGGGGGACGGAACTGAAGCTTTCTTT
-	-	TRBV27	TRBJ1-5	CASRPGMWAQPQHF	TGTGCCAGCAGGCCGGGAATGTGGGCTCAGCCCCAGCATTTT
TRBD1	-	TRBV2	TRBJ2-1	CASSAGTGTRGNNEQFF	TGTGCCAGCAGTGCCGGGACAGGGACGCGCGGCAACAATGAGCAGTTCTTC
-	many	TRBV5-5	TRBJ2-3	CASSLLKADTQYF	TGTGCCAGCAGCCTCCTGAAGGCAGATACGCAGTATTTT
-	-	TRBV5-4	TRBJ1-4	CASSWTWEPNEKLFF	TGTGCCAGCAGCTGGACCTGGGAACCGAATGAAAAACTGTTTTTT
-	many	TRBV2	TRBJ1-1	CASSEQGIMNTEAFF	TGTGCCAGCAGTGAACAGGGGATAATGAACACTGAAGCTTTCTTT
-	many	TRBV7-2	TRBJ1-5	CASSPMGAGSNQPQHF	TGTGCCAGCAGCCCGATGGGGGCTGGAAGCAATCAGCCCCAGCATTTT
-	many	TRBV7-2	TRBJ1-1	CASLRTPNTEAFF	TGTGCCAGCCTCCGGACACCGAACACTGAAGCTTTCTTT
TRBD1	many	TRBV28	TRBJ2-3	CASSLKVRSGTEARDTQYF	TGTGCCAGCAGTTTGAAGGTACGGTCCGGGACAGAGGCCCGAGATACGCAGTATTTT
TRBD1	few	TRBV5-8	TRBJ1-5	CASSQGGVVGNQPQHF	TGTGCCAGCAGCCAGGGGGGGGTAGTTGGCAATCAGCCCCAGCATTTT
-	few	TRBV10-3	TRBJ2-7	CAISEQAREGEQYF	TGTGCCATCAGTGAGCAGGCCCGAGAAGGCGAGCAGTACTTC
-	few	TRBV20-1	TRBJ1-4	CSARSLGEKLFF	TGCAGTGCTAGGTCACTCGGCGAAAAACTGTTTTTT
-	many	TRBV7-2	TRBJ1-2	CASSMAGAHYGYTF	TGTGCCAGCAGCATGGCAGGGGCTCACTATGGCTACACCTTC
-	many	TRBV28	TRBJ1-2	CASTPGEYGYTF	TGTGCCAGCACTCCAGGGGAGTATGGCTACACCTTC